This record covers a single T cell receptor (beta chain). Assay: immunoSEQ multiplex PCR; the TCRdb copy retains only in-frame clones and omits some. The sample has 300,000 to 350,000 clones; 86% are singletons. This entry belongs to a study of Ad26.COV2.S vaccination and SARS-CoV-2 variants. Study as a whole: Sample donor was a member of the COV1001 Ad26.COV2.S trial arm. Donor got 5x10^10 or 1x10^11 viral particles of Ad26.COV2.S.

CDR3 length: 17 amino acids. J gave up 0 bases and V 2 bases, and 7 bases lay outside the gene matches. Germline lookup yields CDR1 MNHNS and CDR2 SASEGT. Stated treatment: some 19 received Ad26.COV2.S at low or high dose, single or two shots; roughly 5 received placebo; per-sample allocation not given. Sampling took place 63 days after the first vaccine or placebo injection. This vaccine is an Ad26 vector that expresses the Wuhan-strain SARS-CoV-2 spike. V usage is TRBV6-1 and J usage is TRBJ2-1; 7 bases agree with TRBD2. This TCR was recovered from a person aged 18-65 years who received the Ad26.COV2.S COVID-19 vaccine or a placebo. Sequenced here: peripheral blood, sampled in a trial of Ad26.COV2.S vaccine versus placebo. CDR3 nucleotides: TGTGCCAGCAGTGAACCCAAGCGGGGTCCCTCCTACAATGAGCAGTTCTTC. The encoded protein is CASSEPKRGPSYNEQFF.